This is a list of T cell receptor beta chains from one sample in a study of blood T cells in healthy people across ages. Using its own MiXCR run on the 5' RACE reads, TCRdb lists one record per CDR3 protein. The sample lists over 1,500,000 distinct CDR3 sequences; around 42% were seen once. The sequenced material came from blood. Every receptor here comes from a human donor in good health. The CDR3 runs from the conserved cysteine through the conserved F or W. A D gene is named only where the DNA matches it firmly. Clone size is given for some rows only: seen once, a few or many times, or a class if the clone is expanded.

d_gene,abundance,len,v_gene,CDR3aa
-,-,14,TRBV20-1,CSARGEYSNQPQHF
-,-,15,TRBV29-1,CSVEDRSVFDTEAFF
TRBD1,few,15,TRBV7-9,CASSTGTGGANEQFF
TRBD1,-,15,TRBV7-6,CASSLGVGGFNEQFF
TRBD1,few,14,TRBV6-6,CASSRTGADTEAFF
-,few,16,TRBV4-3,CASSQDPGERRVGYTF
-,-,12,TRBV4-3,CASSRNRLEAFF
TRBD2,many,13,TRBV7-3,CASSLGGRGEQYF
TRBD2,few,12,TRBV10-3,CAIKSGGSEQFF
TRBD1,few,17,TRBV6-1,CASTYPTGEYSNQPQHF
-,-,14,TRBV20-1,CSARVQLSNQPQHF
TRBD1,-,14,TRBV7-2,CASRNRDSQETQYF
-,-,14,TRBV20-1,CSASTTPLDEKLFF
-,-,15,TRBV4-3,CASSQDYAYSETQYF